This paragraph reports one T cell receptor beta chain. The antigen is undetermined. One end of the junction fails to match germline, which may point to a read error. Germline CDR1 reads SGHAT; CDR2 reads FQNNGV. This CDR3 region has 17 residues. The data derive from a study of tumor and adjacent non-tumor tissue in lung cancer. General study findings and limits: Compared with tumor, normal lung showed significantly lower TCR diversity.

The template was RNA from unsorted bulk tissue. Distant lung tissue was collected more than 3 cm away from the tumor edge. A modified ARM-PCR protocol with three rounds of nested PCR amplified TCRbeta. TCRdb re-analysed the multiplex PCR reads in MiXCR, keeping a single row per CDR3 protein. The sample lists approximately 79,000 distinct CDR3 sequences; around 76% were seen once. The origin of this receptor is a man between 65 and 79 years old with non-small cell lung cancer. Material for sequencing was distant non-tumor lung tissue. The chain combines TRBV11-2 with TRBJ2-2, with 9 positions matching TRBD2. CDR3 sequence reads: CASRGVAGVYNTGELFF. The CDR3 DNA follows: TGTGCCAGCAGAGGAGTAGCGGGAGTGTATAACACCGGTGAGCTGTTTTTT. Full variable domain (remainder filled in from reference TRBV11-2 and TRBJ2-2): EAGVAQSPRYKIIEKRQSVAFWCNPISGHATLYWYQQILGQGPKLLIQFQNNGVVDDSQLPKDRFSAERLKGVDSTLKIQPAKLEDSAVYLCASRGVAGVYNTGELFFGEGSRLTVL.